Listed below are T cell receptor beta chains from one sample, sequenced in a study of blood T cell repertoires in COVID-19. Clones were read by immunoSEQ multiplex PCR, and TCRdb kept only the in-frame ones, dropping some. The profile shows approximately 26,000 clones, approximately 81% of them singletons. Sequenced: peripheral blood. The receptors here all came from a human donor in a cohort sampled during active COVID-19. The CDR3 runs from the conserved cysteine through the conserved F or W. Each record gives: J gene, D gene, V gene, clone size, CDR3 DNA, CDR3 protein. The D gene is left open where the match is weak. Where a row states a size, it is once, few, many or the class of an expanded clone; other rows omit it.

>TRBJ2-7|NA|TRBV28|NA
TGTGCCAGCAGTATACTACAGGGTAGCTCCTACGAGCAGTACTTC
CASSILQGSSYEQYF
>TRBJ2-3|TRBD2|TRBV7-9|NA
TGTGCCAGCAACTTAGGGCTAGCGGGAGGCCCCGGAATCACAGATACGCAGTATTTT
CASNLGLAGGPGITDTQYF
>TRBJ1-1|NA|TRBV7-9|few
TGTGCCAGCAGCACGGACTGGGGGAACACTGAAGCTTTCTTT
CASSTDWGNTEAFF
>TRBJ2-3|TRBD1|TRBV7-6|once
TGTGCCAGCAGCCTTCACGGGACAGGGTATACAGATACGCAGTATTTT
CASSLHGTGYTDTQYF
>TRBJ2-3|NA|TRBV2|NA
TGTGCCAGCAGGACTAGGCTCGGCACAGATACGCAGTATTTT
CASRTRLGTDTQYF
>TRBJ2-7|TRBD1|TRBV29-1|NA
TGCAGCGTTGAAGATACGATAGGACAGGGAACCTACGAGCAGTACTTC
CSVEDTIGQGTYEQYF
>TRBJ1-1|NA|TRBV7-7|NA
TGTGCCAGCAGCTTATTGACGGATGGTGGGCACACTGAAGCTTTCTTT
CASSLLTDGGHTEAFF
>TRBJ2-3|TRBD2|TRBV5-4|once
TGTGCCAGCAGCCCTGGACTAGCGGTAACCACAGATACGCAGTATTTT
CASSPGLAVTTDTQYF
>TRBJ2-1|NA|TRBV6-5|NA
TGTGCCAGCAGAAACGGGTACAATGAGCAGTTCTTC
CASRNGYNEQFF
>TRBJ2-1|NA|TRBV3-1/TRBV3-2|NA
TGTGCCAGCAGCCAAGACATACTACCCAACAATGAGCAGTTCTTC
CASSQDILPNNEQFF
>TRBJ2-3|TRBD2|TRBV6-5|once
TGTGCCAGCAGTTCCATTAGCGGGATCACAGATACGCAGTATTTT
CASSSISGITDTQYF
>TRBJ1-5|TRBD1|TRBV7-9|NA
TGTGCCAGCAGCCCGGACAGGGGCAATCAGCCCCAGCATTTT
CASSPDRGNQPQHF
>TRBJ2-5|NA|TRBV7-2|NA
TGTGCCAGCAGCCAGTCGGTCGAGGCACAAGAGACCCAGTACTTC
CASSQSVEAQETQYF
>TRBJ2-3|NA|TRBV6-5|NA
TGTGCCAGCGGACGGGACAGCGGGTGGATCGATACGCAGTATTTT
CASGRDSGWIDTQYF
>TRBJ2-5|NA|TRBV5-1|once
TGCGCCAGCAGCTTGGAGTGGGGCGTGGGAGAGACCCAGTACTTC
CASSLEWGVGETQYF
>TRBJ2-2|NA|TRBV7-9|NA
TGTGCCAGCAGCTTATCTAGGAACACCGGGGAGCTGTTTTTT
CASSLSRNTGELFF
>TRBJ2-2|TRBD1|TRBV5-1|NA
TGCGCCAGCAGCCGTGACAGGGGGTACGGGGAGCTGTTTTTT
CASSRDRGYGELFF
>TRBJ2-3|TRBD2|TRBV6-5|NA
TGTGCCAGCAGAAACCTAGCGGGAGCAGATACGCAGTATTTT
CASRNLAGADTQYF
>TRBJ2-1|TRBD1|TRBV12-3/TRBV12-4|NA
TGTGCCAGCAGTTTGACAGGGGATGAGCAGTTCTTC
CASSLTGDEQFF
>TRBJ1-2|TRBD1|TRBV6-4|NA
TGTGCCAGCAGTGAAAGGGGGCAAAGTGGCTACACCTTC
CASSERGQSGYTF
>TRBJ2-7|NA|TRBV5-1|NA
TGCGCCAGCATGCGGGACGGGATTCCTTACGAGCAGTACTTC
CASMRDGIPYEQYF
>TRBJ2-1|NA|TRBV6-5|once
TGTGCCAGCAGTTACTCGGCCGGGGGTGAAAATGAGCAGTTCTTC
CASSYSAGGENEQFF
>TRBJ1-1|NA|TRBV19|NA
TGTGCCAGTAGTAGCCCGGGGACTATCACTGAAGCTTTCTTT
CASSSPGTITEAFF
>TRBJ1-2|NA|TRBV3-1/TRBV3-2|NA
TGTGCCAGCAGCCAACAGGGTAACTATGGCTACACCTTC
CASSQQGNYGYTF
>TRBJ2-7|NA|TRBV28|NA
TGTGCCAGCAGTGGGGAGGTGATACGCAACTACGAGCAGTACTTC
CASSGEVIRNYEQYF
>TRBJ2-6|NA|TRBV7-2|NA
TGTGCCAGCACCTTTGGCGTTTCGAGGACTGGGGCCAACGTCCTGACTTTC
CASTFGVSRTGANVLTF
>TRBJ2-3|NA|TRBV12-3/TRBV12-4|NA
TGTGCCAGTAGTAGGGGGTTAGGGCGTACGCAGTATTTT
CASSRGLGRTQYF
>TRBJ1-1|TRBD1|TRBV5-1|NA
TGCGCCAGCAGGCTCGAACAGGGGGTGTGGACTGAAGCTTTCTTT
CASRLEQGVWTEAFF
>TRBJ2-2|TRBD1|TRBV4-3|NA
TGCGCCAGCAGCCAAGACAGGGGGTTTAGCACCGGGGAGCTGTTTTTT
CASSQDRGFSTGELFF
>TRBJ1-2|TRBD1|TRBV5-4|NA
TGTGCCAGCAGCCCCGACAGGGGGCGAGGTGGCTACACCTTC
CASSPDRGRGGYTF
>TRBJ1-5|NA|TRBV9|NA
TGTGCCAGCAGTAGGTGGGAGACTACGGATCAGCCCCAGCATTTT
CASSRWETTDQPQHF
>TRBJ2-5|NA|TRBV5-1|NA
TGCGCCAGCAGCTTGGAGGTATCGGGTTCCCAGTACTTC
CASSLEVSGSQYF
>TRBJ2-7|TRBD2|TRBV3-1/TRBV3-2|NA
TGTGCCAGCAGCCTGGGACTAGCCGGGGGCTACGAGCAGTACTTC
CASSLGLAGGYEQYF
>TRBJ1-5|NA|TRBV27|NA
TGTGCCAGCAGTGTGTTCGGGACTTACAATCAGCCCCAGCATTTT
CASSVFGTYNQPQHF
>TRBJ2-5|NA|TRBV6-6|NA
TGTGCCAGCAGTAACAGGGGGGGAGGAGAGACCCAGTACTTC
CASSNRGGGETQYF
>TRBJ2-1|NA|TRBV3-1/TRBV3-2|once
TGTGCCAGCAGCCAATTCGGTGCTAACTCCTACAATGAGCAGTTCTTC
CASSQFGANSYNEQFF
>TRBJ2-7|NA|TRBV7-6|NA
TGTGCCAGCAGCTTATCGCGTGACTACGAGCAGTACTTC
CASSLSRDYEQYF
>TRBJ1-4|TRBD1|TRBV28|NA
TGTGCCAGCAGTCTTTGGACAGGGGGCGGTGAAAAACTGTTTTTT
CASSLWTGGGEKLFF
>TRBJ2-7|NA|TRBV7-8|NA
TGTGCCAGCAGCTTGGCCCAGGGGATCTACGAGCAGTACTTC
CASSLAQGIYEQYF
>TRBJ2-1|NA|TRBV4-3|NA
TGCGCCAGCAGCCAAGATGTAGCGACTAATGAGCAGTTCTTC
CASSQDVATNEQFF
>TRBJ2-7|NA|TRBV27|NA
TGTGCCAGCAGTTTAAGCAGGGGTAGCTCCTACGAGCAGTACTTC
CASSLSRGSSYEQYF
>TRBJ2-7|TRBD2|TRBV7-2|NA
TGTGCCAGCAGCTTTCGACTAGCGGGAGGATTAAGCTCCTACGAGCAGTACTTC
CASSFRLAGGLSSYEQYF
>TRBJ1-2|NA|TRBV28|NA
TGTGCCAGCAGTTTAGAGGGGGGGCCCTGGCATGGCTACACCTTC
CASSLEGGPWHGYTF